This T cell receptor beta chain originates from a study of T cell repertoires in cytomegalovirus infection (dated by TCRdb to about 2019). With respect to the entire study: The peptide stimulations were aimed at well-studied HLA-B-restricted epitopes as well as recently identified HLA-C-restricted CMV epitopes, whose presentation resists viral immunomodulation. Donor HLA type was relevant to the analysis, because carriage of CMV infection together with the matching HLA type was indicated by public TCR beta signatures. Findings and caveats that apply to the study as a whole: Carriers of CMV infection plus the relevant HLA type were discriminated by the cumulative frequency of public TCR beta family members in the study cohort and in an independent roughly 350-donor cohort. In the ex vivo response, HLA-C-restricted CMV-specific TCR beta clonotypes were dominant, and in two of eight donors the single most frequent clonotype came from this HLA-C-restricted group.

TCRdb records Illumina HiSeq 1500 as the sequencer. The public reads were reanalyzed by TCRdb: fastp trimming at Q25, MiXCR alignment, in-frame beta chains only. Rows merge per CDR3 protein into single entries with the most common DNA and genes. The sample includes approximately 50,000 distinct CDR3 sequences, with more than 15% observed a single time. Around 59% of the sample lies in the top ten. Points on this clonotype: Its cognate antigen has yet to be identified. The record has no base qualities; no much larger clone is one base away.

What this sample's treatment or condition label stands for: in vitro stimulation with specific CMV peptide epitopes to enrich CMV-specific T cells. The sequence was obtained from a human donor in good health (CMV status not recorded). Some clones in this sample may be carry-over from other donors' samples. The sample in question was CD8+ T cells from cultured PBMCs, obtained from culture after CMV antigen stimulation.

The DNA reads as follows: TGTGCCGTACCGACTGCAACTAATGAAAAACTGTTTTTT. Its protein reads: CAVPTATNEKLFF. The chain is made from TRBV12-3 or TRBV12-4 and TRBJ1-4; no D gene is confidently identified. From cysteine to phenylalanine, the CDR3 is 13 amino acids long. Of the read, only the CDR3 DNA is kept; its 39 bases are in frame from base 1. V is shortened by 11 bases, J by 0 bases, and the region joining them spans 10 bases.